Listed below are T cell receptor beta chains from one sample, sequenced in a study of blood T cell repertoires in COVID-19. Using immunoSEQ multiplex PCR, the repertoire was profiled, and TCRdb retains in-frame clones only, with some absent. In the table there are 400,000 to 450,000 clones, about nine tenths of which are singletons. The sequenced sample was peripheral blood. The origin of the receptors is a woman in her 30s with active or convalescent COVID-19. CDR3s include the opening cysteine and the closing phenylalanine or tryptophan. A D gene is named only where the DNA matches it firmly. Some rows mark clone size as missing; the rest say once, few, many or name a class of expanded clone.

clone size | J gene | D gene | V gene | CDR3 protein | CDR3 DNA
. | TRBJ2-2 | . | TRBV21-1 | CASAYGTSGGVSTGELFF | TGTGCCAGCGCCTACGGGACTAGCGGGGGGGTTAGCACCGGGGAGCTGTTTTTT
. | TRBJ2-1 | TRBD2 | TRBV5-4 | CASSLDETSGSDEQFF | TGTGCCAGCAGCTTGGATGAGACTAGCGGGTCCGATGAGCAGTTCTTC
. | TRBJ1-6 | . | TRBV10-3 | CAISPTGYDSPLHF | TGTGCCATCAGCCCCACAGGGTATGACTCACCCCTCCACTTT
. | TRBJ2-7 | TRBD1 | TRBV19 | CASRPTGDGEQYF | TGTGCCAGTAGACCTACAGGGGATGGCGAGCAGTACTTC
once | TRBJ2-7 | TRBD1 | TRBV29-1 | CSVVGTGPYEQYF | TGCAGCGTTGTCGGGACAGGACCCTACGAGCAGTACTTC
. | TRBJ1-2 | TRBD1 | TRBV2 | CASSEGLDRSSKNYGYTF | TGTGCCAGCAGTGAGGGGCTGGACAGGTCGTCGAAGAACTATGGCTACACCTTC
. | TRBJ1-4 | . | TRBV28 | CASSSPSREKLFF | TGTGCCAGCAGTTCCCCCTCTCGGGAAAAACTGTTTTTT
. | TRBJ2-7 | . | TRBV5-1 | CASSLQAAGEQYF | TGCGCCAGCAGCTTGCAAGCTGCGGGGGAGCAGTACTTC
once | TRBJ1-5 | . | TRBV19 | CASSIALGSQPQHF | TGTGCCAGTAGTATAGCCCTGGGGAGTCAGCCCCAGCATTTT
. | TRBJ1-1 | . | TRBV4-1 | CASSQGPQNTEAFF | TGCGCCAGCAGCCAAGGTCCCCAGAACACTGAAGCTTTCTTT
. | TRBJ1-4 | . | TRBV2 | CASKPGWANEKLFF | TGTGCCAGCAAGCCCGGGTGGGCTAATGAAAAACTGTTTTTT
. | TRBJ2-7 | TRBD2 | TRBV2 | CASTLARTSYEQYF | TGTGCCAGTACACTAGCGAGAACCTCCTACGAGCAGTACTTC
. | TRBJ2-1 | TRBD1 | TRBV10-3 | CAISADRGSEQFF | TGTGCCATCAGTGCGGACAGGGGGAGTGAGCAGTTCTTC
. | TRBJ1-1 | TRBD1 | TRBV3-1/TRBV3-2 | CASSQGRDRLAEAFF | TGTGCCAGCAGCCAAGGTCGGGACAGACTTGCTGAAGCTTTCTTT
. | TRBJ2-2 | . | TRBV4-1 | CASSQRTPNTGELFF | TGCGCCAGCAGCCAGAGGACACCGAACACCGGGGAGCTGTTTTTT
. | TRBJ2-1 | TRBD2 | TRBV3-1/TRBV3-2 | CASSQDSRSSGIYNEQFF | TGTGCCAGCAGCCAAGATTCGAGGTCTAGCGGGATATACAATGAGCAGTTCTTC
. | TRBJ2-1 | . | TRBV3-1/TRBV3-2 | CASSQEAGPASGGGYNEQFF | TGTGCCAGCAGCCAAGAAGCCGGACCAGCCAGTGGAGGCGGCTACAATGAGCAGTTCTTC
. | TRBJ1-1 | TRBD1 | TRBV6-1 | CASSEAMQGGTEAFF | TGTGCCAGCAGTGAAGCAATGCAGGGGGGCACTGAAGCTTTCTTT
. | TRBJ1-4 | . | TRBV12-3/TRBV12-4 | CASSSHGEELFF | TGTGCCAGCAGTTCCCACGGGGAGGAACTGTTTTTT
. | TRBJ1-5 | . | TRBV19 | CAGGASGGPAQNQPQHF | TGTGCCGGGGGAGCCTCGGGAGGACCAGCCCAAAATCAGCCCCAGCATTTT
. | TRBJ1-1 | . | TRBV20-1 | CSARDIGAFF | TGCAGTGCTAGGGACATAGGAGCTTTCTTT
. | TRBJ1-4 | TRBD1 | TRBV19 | CASSNGPGQVNEKLFF | TGTGCCAGTAGTAATGGGCCGGGACAGGTTAATGAAAAACTGTTTTTT
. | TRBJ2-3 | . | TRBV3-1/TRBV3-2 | CASSPFRGQEWDTQYF | TGTGCCAGCAGCCCCTTTAGGGGCCAAGAGTGGGATACGCAGTATTTT
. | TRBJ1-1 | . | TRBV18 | CASSGAGVILVAFF | TGTGCCAGCTCGGGGGCCGGGGTGATTCTCGTGGCTTTCTTT
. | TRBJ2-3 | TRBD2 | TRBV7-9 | CASSRGSGRDTQYF | TGTGCCAGCAGCCGGGGTAGCGGGCGCGATACGCAGTATTTT